The present entry profiles one T cell receptor (beta chain) with its context. From germline, CDR1 is MNHEY and CDR2 SVGEGT. The CDR3 consists of 15 residues. The study made its TRB cDNA libraries by 5' RACE, adding UMI labels. TCRdb reprocessed the 5' RACE reads, keeping one entry per CDR3 protein, no DNA. This repertoire includes 43,000 or so distinct CDR3 sequences. These data are taken from a study of CXCR3-negative and CXCR3-positive naive CD8 T cells. Sequenced sample: naive CXCR3- CD8+ T cells from blood. The subset is: CD45RO-CCR7+CD27+CD95- naive CD8+ T cells lacking CXCR3 (TNR3-). This TCR was sampled from a human donor in good health. Some clones in this sample may be carry-over from other donors' samples. The chain combines TRBV6-2 or TRBV6-3 with TRBJ1-5; no DNA is available, so the TRBD1 call from TCRdb remains unchecked. This chain's CDR3 is CASSYSRVDNQPQHF.